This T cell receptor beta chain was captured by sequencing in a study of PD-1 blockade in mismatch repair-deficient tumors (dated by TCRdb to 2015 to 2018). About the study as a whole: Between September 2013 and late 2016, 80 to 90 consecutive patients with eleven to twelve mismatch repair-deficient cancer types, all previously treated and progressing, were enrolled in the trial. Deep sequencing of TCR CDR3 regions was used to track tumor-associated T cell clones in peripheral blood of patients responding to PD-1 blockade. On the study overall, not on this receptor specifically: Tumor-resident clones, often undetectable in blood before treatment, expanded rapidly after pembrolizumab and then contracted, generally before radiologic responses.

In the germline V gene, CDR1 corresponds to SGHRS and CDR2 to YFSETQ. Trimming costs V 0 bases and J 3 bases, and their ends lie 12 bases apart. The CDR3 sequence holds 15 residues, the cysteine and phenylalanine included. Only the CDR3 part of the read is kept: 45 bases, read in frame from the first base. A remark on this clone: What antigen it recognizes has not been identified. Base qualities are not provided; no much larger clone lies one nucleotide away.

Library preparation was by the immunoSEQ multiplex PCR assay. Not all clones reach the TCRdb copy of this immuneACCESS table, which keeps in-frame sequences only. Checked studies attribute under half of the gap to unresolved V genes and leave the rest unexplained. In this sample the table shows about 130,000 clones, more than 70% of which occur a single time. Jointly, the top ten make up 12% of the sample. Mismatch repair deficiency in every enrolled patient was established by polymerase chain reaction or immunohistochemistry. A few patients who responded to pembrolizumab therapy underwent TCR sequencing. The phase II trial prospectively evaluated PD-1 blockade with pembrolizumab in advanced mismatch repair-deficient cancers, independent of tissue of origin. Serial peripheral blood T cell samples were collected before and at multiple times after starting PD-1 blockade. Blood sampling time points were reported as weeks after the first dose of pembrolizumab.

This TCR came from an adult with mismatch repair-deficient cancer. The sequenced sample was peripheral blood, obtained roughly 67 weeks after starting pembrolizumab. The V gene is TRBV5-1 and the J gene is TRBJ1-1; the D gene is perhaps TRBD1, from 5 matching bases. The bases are TGCGCCAGCAGCTTGGGGGTGGGGACCCACACTGAAGCTTTCTTT. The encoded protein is CASSLGVGTHTEAFF.